This T cell receptor (beta chain) was profiled in a study of cytomegalovirus exposure and HLA in healthy donors. The study ran its PCR with 60 Vbeta and 13 Jbeta primers. Measured with immunoSEQ multiplex PCR; TCRdb has only the in-frame clones, and not every one. The sample has about 67,000 clones, just under 80% seen once; the top ten hold approximately 9.7%. This CDR3 has 15 amino acids. V was shortened by 2 bases and J by 5 bases, with 15 bases between the two germline ends. Germline V lookup: CDR1 SGHRS, CDR2 YFSETQ. Sequenced: PBMCs. The receptor was derived from a man in his forties or fifties in good health and CMV-seronegative. The chain carries TRBV5-1 and TRBJ2-3; D might be TRBD1 (8 bases). This chain's CDR3 is CASSFTGGGIDTQYF. Written as DNA, the CDR3 is TGCGCCAGCAGCTTCACAGGGGGGGGGATAGATACGCAGTATTTT.